This TCR beta chain was identified during a study of OX40 agonist ivuxolimab in advanced cancers. Regarding the study as a whole: Compared with CD4+, CD8+ T cells on average had more expanded clones. Still undetermined is the antigen specificity of the expanded peripheral T cells.

On this clone itself: Its cognate antigen is unknown.

Some clones are missing from TCRdb's copy, which holds only in-frame ones; the method was immunoSEQ multiplex PCR. This sample has some 97,000 clones, with approximately 90% found just once. The source is an adult with an advanced solid tumor such as melanoma, head and neck, liver or kidney cancer. This sample comprised CD4+ or CD8+ T cells sorted from blood, obtained in a trial of the OX40 agonist ivuxolimab.

This CDR3 reads CSVGLKKETQYF. In DNA, the CDR3 is TGCAGCGTTGGTCTGAAGAAAGAGACCCAGTACTTC. The chain couples TRBV29-1 to TRBJ2-5; no reliable D call. CDR3 size: 12 residues. Per germline, CDR1 SQVTM and CDR2 ANQGSEA. Trimming cost V 4 bases and J 3 bases, with 9 bases left between them.